This TCR beta chain originates from a study of cytotoxic CD8 clonotypes in ibrutinib-treated CLL. The germline CDR1 and CDR2 sequences are MGHDK and SYGVNS. V gave up 4 bases and J gave up 2 bases, with 6 bases separating them. This CDR3 comprises 13 residues. Assay: immunoSEQ multiplex PCR; the TCRdb copy retains only in-frame clones and omits some. The table records more than 140,000 clones, roughly 80% of them present only once. V is TRBV25-1 and J is TRBJ1-3, with unresolved D. This receptor was identified in a human donor with chronic lymphocytic leukemia. Sequenced material: PBMCs, taken after 12 months of ibrutinib treatment. Here the CDR3 reads CASSGGPGNTIYF. CDR3 DNA: TGTGCCAGCAGTGGAGGCCCTGGAAACACCATATATTTT.